A selection of T cell receptor beta chains follows, all from one sample in a study of identical twins. TCRdb reanalysed the 5' RACE reads using MiXCR and keeps one entry per CDR3 protein. The repertoire includes 700,000 or so distinct CDR3 sequences, 8.5% to 9% of them detected once, and 0.85% to 1% sits in the top ten. Another study also made use of these data, one on yellow fever vaccine responses in identical twins.

The sequenced sample consisted of PBMCs. The receptors derive from a woman younger than 30 in good health. Both conserved end residues are part of each CDR3. D genes are given only for firm matches. A row's size may be missing; if present it is once, few, many or a size class.

J,V,D,size,DNA,CDR3
TRBJ2-5,TRBV3-1,NA,NA,TGTGCCAGCCAATCAGGAATCACGGGGCAAGAGACCCAGTACTTC,CASQSGITGQETQYF
TRBJ2-3,TRBV11-1,TRBD2,NA,TGTGCCAGCAGCCCACTAAACCCTGGGTTTAGCGGGGGGTCTAGCACAGATACGCAGTATTTT,CASSPLNPGFSGGSSTDTQYF
TRBJ1-2,TRBV7-2,NA,few,TGTGCCAGCAGCACCCGAGGGGGAAGTCTCTATGGCTACACCTTC,CASSTRGGSLYGYTF
TRBJ2-4,TRBV28,NA,many,TGTGCCTCCGGCCCTAATATAGCCAAAAACATTCAGTACTTC,CASGPNIAKNIQYF
TRBJ2-1,TRBV6-5,NA,few,TGTGCCAGCAGTTACGGAGGTAGTACAGGTCGCTACAATGAGCAGTTCTTC,CASSYGGSTGRYNEQFF
TRBJ1-1,TRBV5-5,NA,NA,TGTGCCAGCAGCTTATGGCAGGGGAGGGTGGACACTGAAGCTTTCTTT,CASSLWQGRVDTEAFF
TRBJ2-2,TRBV12-3/TRBV12-4,NA,few,TGTGCCAGCAGTCCCTCGAGACTTAACACCGGGGAGCTGTTTTTT,CASSPSRLNTGELFF
TRBJ2-5,TRBV7-9,TRBD1,few,TGTGCCAGCAGCTCCCTCGACAGGGGGCCCCAAGAGACCCAGTACTTC,CASSSLDRGPQETQYF
TRBJ1-2,TRBV5-1,TRBD1,NA,TGCGCCAGCAGCCCCGACGGACAGGGGGTGAATGGCTACACCTTC,CASSPDGQGVNGYTF
TRBJ2-7,TRBV28,NA,NA,TGTGCCAGCAGTTTCACCGTCCGGGACCGGTCCTACGAGCAGTACTTC,CASSFTVRDRSYEQYF
TRBJ2-3,TRBV5-1,NA,few,TGCGCCAGCATCAGCGGACTTGGGGGTATGGATACGCAGTATTTT,CASISGLGGMDTQYF
TRBJ1-2,TRBV7-2,TRBD1,NA,TGTGCCAGCAGCTTCGCCGGGACAGGGGACTATGGCTACACCTTC,CASSFAGTGDYGYTF
TRBJ2-7,TRBV5-1,TRBD1,few,TGCGCCAGCAGCGAGAGGGACAGACTCACCTACGAGCAGTACTTC,CASSERDRLTYEQYF
TRBJ2-7,TRBV7-2,TRBD2,NA,TGTGCCAGCAGCACTAGCGGGCGCTACGAGCAGTACTTC,CASSTSGRYEQYF
TRBJ2-4,TRBV15,NA,many,TGTGCCACCAGCAGAGATCGGGGGGCCAAAAACATTCAGTACTTC,CATSRDRGAKNIQYF
TRBJ2-7,TRBV20-1,NA,few,TGCAGTGCTATTGGCAGAGGGAAATACGAGCAGTACTTC,CSAIGRGKYEQYF
TRBJ2-5,TRBV5-1,TRBD1,NA,TGCGCCAGCAGCTTGGTGGCAGGGGGTAAAGAGACCCAGTACTTC,CASSLVAGGKETQYF
TRBJ2-1,TRBV11-2,TRBD2,NA,TGTGCCAGCAGCTTAGATCCACTAGCGGGAGTGAATGAGCAGTTCTTC,CASSLDPLAGVNEQFF
TRBJ2-7,TRBV3-1,NA,NA,TGTGCCAGCAGCCATCCCAATTCGATGTACGAGCAGTACTTC,CASSHPNSMYEQYF
TRBJ2-2,TRBV9,NA,NA,TGTGCCAGCAGCGTTCAGCTGGGGGAGCGCACCGGGGAGCTGTTTTTT,CASSVQLGERTGELFF
TRBJ2-6,TRBV4-3,NA,many,TGCGCCAGCAGCCAAGAAACGGGCTCTGGGGCCAACGTCCTGACTTTC,CASSQETGSGANVLTF
TRBJ1-5,TRBV12-3/TRBV12-4,NA,many,TGTGCCACCAATAGGGAACTCAATCAGCCCCAGCATTTT,CATNRELNQPQHF
TRBJ2-1,TRBV30,NA,NA,TGTGCCTGGAGTGTACTGACTCTATCTCAGTTCTTC,CAWSVLTLSQFF
TRBJ2-7,TRBV29-1,TRBD2,few,TGCAGCGTTGAAGTAGCCCTAGCGGGGGGTTCCTACGAGCAGTACTTC,CSVEVALAGGSYEQYF